This T cell receptor (beta chain) was captured by sequencing in a study of blood T cell repertoires in COVID-19. Whole-study context: The samples span acute and convalescent COVID-19 from the United States, Italy and Spain. PBMCs, B-cell-depleted T cells, or T cells provided the cDNA or gDNA that made up the material.

As handled by the study authors: Estimates of nucleated cell counts were drawn from the amplification of reference gene primers. The table came from immunoSEQ multiplex PCR; TCRdb's copy has only in-frame clones and leaves some out. D and trimming come from the DNA, and the V and J calls and clone size come from that table. The data hold around 300,000 clones, with approximately 85% observed a single time. Germline CDR1 and CDR2: LNHDA and SQIVND (reference sequence). The CDR3 totals 13 residues. The germline V and J ends were trimmed by 8 bases and 5 bases, with 13 bases remaining between them. This chain joins TRBV19 and TRBJ2-4; the D gene is possibly TRBD2 (7 bases). The receptor was isolated from a woman aged 70-85 years with acute or convalescent COVID-19. The sample was peripheral blood. The CDR3 DNA is TGTGCCAGTGGGGAGGGGGGAGAAAACATTCAGTACTTC. This translates into CASGEGGENIQYF.